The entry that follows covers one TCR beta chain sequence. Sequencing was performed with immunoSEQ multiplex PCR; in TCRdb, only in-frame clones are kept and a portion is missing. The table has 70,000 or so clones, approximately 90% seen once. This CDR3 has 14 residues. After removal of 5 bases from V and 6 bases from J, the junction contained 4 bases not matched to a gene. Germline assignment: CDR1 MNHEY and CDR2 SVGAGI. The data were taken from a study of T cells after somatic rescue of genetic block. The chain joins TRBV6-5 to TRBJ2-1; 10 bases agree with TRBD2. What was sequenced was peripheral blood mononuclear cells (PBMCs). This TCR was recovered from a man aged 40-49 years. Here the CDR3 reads CASSTRTSGNEQFF. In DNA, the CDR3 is TGTGCCAGCAGTACTAGGACTAGCGGCAATGAGCAGTTCTTC.